This T cell receptor (beta chain) was sequenced for a study of T cells in Graves' hyperthyroidism and ophthalmopathy. Study background: Peripheral blood samples were taken at initial diagnosis, prior to any treatment. Study-wide results and limits: Within blood appeared most thyroid clonotypes that had expanded above 0.001.

Comments on this clonotype: Its target is unknown.

Amplification of TCR beta CDR3 regions used RNA as the template. A set of HTBI primers served as the primers for a first-round RT-PCR of the TCR CDR3. TCRdb redid the calling of the multiplex PCR reads with MiXCR, one entry per CDR3 protein. The sample has 300,000 to 400,000 distinct CDR3 sequences; roughly 18% are singletons. Cells are PBMCs isolated from around 10 ml of fresh blood. This TCR came from a woman between 50 and 59 years old with Graves' hyperthyroidism. Sequencing was performed on blood.

CDR3 residues: CASSSLEETGRSPLHF. The CDR3 DNA reads as TGTGCCAGTAGTTCATTGGAAGAGACAGGGAGGTCACCCCTCCACTTT. The chain uses TRBV19 and TRBJ1-6; TRBD1 agrees at 7 bases. After removal of 5 bases from V and 10 bases from J, the junction contained 14 bases not matched to a gene. This CDR3 region has 16 residues. In germline, CDR1 is LNHDA, CDR2 SQIVND (reference sequence).